What follows are 11 T cell receptor beta chains derived from one specimen sequenced in a study of T cell responses to AZD1222 COVID-19 vaccine. Generated by immunoSEQ multiplex PCR, the TCRdb table keeps only in-frame clones and is missing some. The sample consists of roughly 120,000 clones, 85% to 90% of them appearing once. The source was peripheral blood, collected on day 0 of AZD1222 vaccination. These receptors all stem from an adult in good health.

The CDR3 nucleotides are TGCAGCGTTGTTACGGGACAGGGACCGCTTGGCTACACCTTC. It encodes CSVVTGQGPLGYTF. The chain carries TRBV29-1 and TRBJ1-2; 9 positions agree with TRBD1. Germline V gene data show CDR1 as SQVTM and CDR2 as ANQGSEA. CDR3 length: 14 amino acids. The ends lost 4 bases at V and 7 bases at J; junction bases unmatched: 10.

The CDR3 DNA is TGTGCCATCAGGTATGGACAGGCCTACGAGCAGTACTTC. It specifies CAIRYGQAYEQYF. This rearrangement joins TRBV10-3 to TRBJ2-7; 7 bases map to TRBD1. Looked up from germline, CDR1 is ENHRY and CDR2 is SYGVKD. The CDR3 is 13 residues long. V lost 6 bases to trimming and J lost 2 bases; unmatched junction nucleotides: 4.

The genes are TRBV3-1 (or the pseudogene TRBV3-2) and TRBJ2-7, with D unresolved. CDR1 and CDR2 (germline): LGHDT, YNNKEL (reference sequence). There are 12 residues in the CDR3. Trimming cost V 0 bases and J 5 bases, with 5 bases left between them. CDR3 nucleotides: TGTGCCAGCAGCCAAGATTCCCACGAGCAGTACTTC. This encodes CASSQDSHEQYF.

Note on this clone: The sample contains more than one DNA sequence encoding this CDR3. This rearrangement joins TRBV28 to TRBJ1-6; D not resolved. Trimming cost V 3 bases and J 7 bases, with 10 bases left between them. The germline V gene encodes CDR1 MDHEN and CDR2 SYDVKM. The CDR3 consists of 14 residues. The CDR3 region has the DNA TGTGCCAGCAGTTTGCAGGACTCCAATTCACCCCTCCACTTT. Protein sequence: CASSLQDSNSPLHF. The variable domain in full, with the rest retrieved from reference TRBV28 and TRBJ1-6, is DVKVTQSSRYLVKRTGEKVFLECVQDMDHENMFWYRQDPGLGLRLIYFSYDVKMKEKGDIPEGYSVSREKKERFSLILESASTNQTSMYLCASSLQDSNSPLHFGNGTRLTVT.

The rearrangement links TRBV27 to TRBJ2-3; D ambiguous. CDR3 length: 18 residues. Germline-derived CDR1 and CDR2 are MNHEY and SMNVEV (reference sequence). Deletions cut 6 bases from V and 1 base from J, with 23 bases between. CDR3 in amino acids: CASSAPHLAGVGTDTQYF. CDR3 nucleotides: TGTGCCAGCAGCGCTCCCCACCTGGCAGGAGTGGGCACAGATACGCAGTATTTT.

As DNA, the CDR3 is TGTGCCAGCAGCTTGCGGACATCCTTCACCGGGGAGCTGTTTTTT. Encoded protein: CASSLRTSFTGELFF. V usage is TRBV5-8 and J usage is TRBJ2-2, with a tentative D call TRBD1 (5 bases). Germline CDR1 and CDR2: SGHTS and YDEGEE. Trimming left V 1 base short and J 4 bases short, with 11 bases between. This CDR3 is 15 amino acids long.

The rearrangement joins TRBV5-4 to TRBJ2-2; D not certain. CDR1 and CDR2 from the germline V gene are SGHNT and YYREEE (reference sequence). The CDR3 runs 15 residues. Trimming left V 0 bases short and J 1 base short, with 7 bases between. The CDR3 coding sequence is TGTGCCAGCAGCTTGGGGGCCATGAACACCGGGGAGCTGTTTTTT. Its protein is CASSLGAMNTGELFF.

This clone appeared once. V gene TRBV10-1 combines with J gene TRBJ2-3, with 7 bases that match TRBD1. V was pared by 4 bases and J by 1 base, with 5 bases of the junction left unmatched. The CDR3 totals 15 residues. CDR1 WNHNN and CDR2 SYGVQD come from the germline V gene (reference sequence). CDR3 residues: CASSGSGQGTDTQYF. The CDR3 region has the DNA TGCGCCAGCAGTGGCTCAGGACAGGGCACAGATACGCAGTATTTT.

This chain links TRBV28 with TRBJ2-1; tentative D call: TRBD2 (6 bases). The V end was cut by 6 bases, the J end by 0 bases, with 9 bases between. Germline CDR1 is MDHEN and CDR2 is SYDVKM. CDR3 length: 14 amino acids. For the CDR3, the DNA is TGTGCCAGCAGGCCCGGGGGCTCCTACAATGAGCAGTTCTTC. It translates to CASRPGGSYNEQFF.

This chain connects TRBV5-1 to TRBJ2-1, with D tentatively TRBD1 or TRBD2 (5 bases each). The CDR3 covers 15 residues. Germline V gene data show CDR1 as SGHRS and CDR2 as YFSETQ. V was clipped by 3 bases and J by 7 bases, with 17 bases between them. The CDR3 sequence: CASSSGTAVGNEQFF. CDR3 bases: TGCGCCAGCAGCTCCGGGACGGCGGTAGGGAATGAGCAGTTCTTC.

This chain connects TRBV18 to TRBJ1-6, with D tentatively TRBD1 (5 bases). CDR3 length equals 13 residues. Germline loops: CDR1 KGHSH, CDR2 LQKENI. The V end lost 2 bases, the J end lost 7 bases, and 6 bases lay between the germline ends. The chain's CDR3 is CASSPGDNSPLHF. The DNA for the CDR3 is TGTGCCAGCTCACCAGGGGACAATTCACCCCTCCACTTT.